This T cell receptor (beta chain) was sequenced in a study of blood T cell repertoires in COVID-19. Trimming took 1 base from V and 5 from J; bases not matched to a gene: 8. Germline V gives CDR1 LGHNA, CDR2 YNFKEQ. The CDR3 has 17 residues. Categorization into cohorts depended on clinical history that participants reported. TCRdb keeps only in-frame clones here, not all; method: immunoSEQ multiplex PCR. Among a few hundred thousand clones listed, approximately 80% were seen once. Material: PBMCs or T cells enriched from blood (not recorded which). This receptor was identified in a woman between 40 and 50 years old with acute COVID-19. The gene calls are TRBV4-2 and TRBJ1-5; 10 bases are a match to TRBD1. DNA for the CDR3: TGTGCCAGCAGCCAAGGTAGCCGGACAGGGGGATATCAGCCCCAGCATTTT. This encodes CASSQGSRTGGYQPQHF.